One T cell receptor (beta chain) is described in this entry. Its antigen is unidentified. This specimen belongs to a study of PD-1 blockade in classical Hodgkin lymphoma. Whole-study findings and limits: Excluded were patients who started nivolumab under 1 year after ASCT, a group that had lower diversity. Repertoires differed for reasons still undefined, possibly disease activity or prior therapy.

Relapses following autologous stem cell transplantation were seen in all patients, with brentuximab vedotin exposure varying. Here immunoSEQ multiplex PCR was the method, and the copy in TCRdb shows in-frame clones only, minus some. The sample lists approximately 20,000 clones; roughly 80% were seen once. The source is a human donor with classical Hodgkin lymphoma. The material was peripheral blood mononuclear cells (PBMCs), obtained before the second cycle of nivolumab.

The CDR3 bases are TGTGCCAGCAGTTTAGGGCTAGCGGGAAGGTACGAGCAGTACTTC. Its protein is CASSLGLAGRYEQYF. The chain recombines TRBV28 with TRBJ2-7, with TRBD2 matching over 9 bases. The CDR3 sequence is 15 residues long. Germline CDR1 MDHEN, CDR2 SYDVKM. V lost 2 bases to trimming and J lost 4 bases; unmatched junction nucleotides: 6.